These 30 T cell receptor beta chains were all obtained from the same sample, sequenced in a study of CD8 T cells in ankylosing spondylitis. MiXCR was run by TCRdb on the 5' RACE reads, yielding one entry per CDR3 protein. The data show some 290,000 distinct CDR3 sequences, around 18% seen once. The sample consisted of blood, either unsorted or a sorted T cell fraction (not recorded which). The receptors here all came from a male donor with ankylosing spondylitis or in good health (not recorded which).

V usage is TRBV20-1 and J usage is TRBJ1-5; perhaps TRBD1 as D (6 bases). The CDR3 is 15 residues long. Trimming shortened V by 1 base and J by 1 base, and 11 bases separated the two germline ends. Germline assignment: CDR1 DFQATT and CDR2 SNEGSKA (reference sequence). The DNA for the CDR3 is TGCAGTGCTAGAGCGGACCAGGGGAGCAATCAGCCCCAGCATTTT. Encoded protein: CSARADQGSNQPQHF.

This clonotype appeared a few times. The chain is built from TRBV6-1 and TRBJ2-1; 12 bases agree with TRBD2. With V trimmed by 6 bases and J by 10 bases, 13 bases remained unmatched. Germline CDR1 reads MNHNS; CDR2 reads SASEGT. This CDR3 region has 16 residues. CDR3 sequence reads: CASSQTGLAGTSEQFF. CDR3 coding DNA: TGTGCCAGCAGCCAAACCGGACTAGCGGGGACATCAGAGCAGTTCTTC.

This clonotype was seen a handful of times. The rearrangement joins TRBV18 to TRBJ2-1; 15 bases agree with TRBD2. V lost 6 bases and J lost 7; bases outside the gene matches: 7. The V gene's germline CDR1 is KGHSH and CDR2 LQKENI. CDR3 length equals 16 residues. CDR3 nucleotides: TGTGCCAGCTCCGTGACCGGGACTAGCGGGAGGAATGAGCAGTTCTTC. This translates into CASSVTGTSGRNEQFF. Full variable domain (rest looked up from reference TRBV18 and TRBJ2-1): NAGVMQNPRHLVRRRGQEARLRCSPMKGHSHVYWYRQLPEEGLKFMVYLQKENIIDESGMPKERFSAEFPKEGPSILRIQQVVRGDSAAYFCASSVTGTSGRNEQFFGPGTRLTVL.

This clonotype has a count of ten or more. The J gene is TRBJ2-5, the V gene TRBV29-1, with 8 bases fitting TRBD2. Germline V gene lookup returns CDR1 SQVTM and CDR2 ANQGSEA. This CDR3 comprises 15 residues. With 2 bases clipped from V and 5 bases from J, the junction kept 10 bases outside the gene matches. The chain's CDR3 is CSVEYGRAGRETQYF. For the CDR3, the DNA is TGCAGCGTTGAATACGGGAGGGCCGGTCGGGAGACCCAGTACTTC.

The chain has TRBV14 and TRBJ2-2, with 9 bases lining up with TRBD2. CDR1 SGHDN and CDR2 FVKESK come from the germline V gene. This CDR3 contains 16 residues. Trimming at V came to 4 bases and at J to 4 bases, leaving 7 bases not matched to a gene. The CDR3 region is CASSPLLAGVTGELFF. The CDR3 coding sequence is TGTGCCAGCAGCCCGCTACTAGCGGGCGTCACCGGGGAGCTGTTTTTT.

This clonotype appeared a few times. The CDR3, as DNA: TGTGCCAGCAGTTACCAGCGGGAGGCAGATACGCAGTATTTT. Amino acids: CASSYQREADTQYF. The chain recombines TRBV6-5 with TRBJ2-3; the match to TRBD2 covers 9 bases. The J segment lost 4 bases and the V segment lost 2 bases, leaving 1 base of the junction unmatched. This CDR3 spans 14 amino acids. Germline values: CDR1 MNHEY, CDR2 SVGAGI.

The count of this clonotype is one. A read error is possible here, since a much larger clone lies one base away. The conserved phenylalanine or tryptophan normally closing the CDR3 is absent here, so this likely arose from a read error. The chain links TRBV4-2 to TRBJ2-3; TRBD2 aligns across 15 bases. CDR3 length: 19 residues. Germline V CDR1 and CDR2: LGHNA, YNFKEQ. Trimming removed 5 bases from V and 0 bases from J; junction bases left unmatched: 9. The CDR3 protein is CASSGGLAGGRVSTDTQYY. In nucleotides, the CDR3 is TGTGCCAGCAGCGGGGGACTAGCGGGAGGTCGGGTTAGCACAGATACGCAGTATTAT.

The V gene is TRBV12-3 or TRBV12-4, the J gene TRBJ2-3; TRBD2 aligns across 9 bases. The CDR3 has 16 residues. V lost 4 bases and J lost 2; bases outside the gene matches: 7. CDR3 in DNA: TGTGCCAGCAGTTCCAATCCTAGCGGGGACACAGATACGCAGTATTTT. It is translated as CASSSNPSGDTDTQYF.

A few counts support this clonotype. This sequence joins TRBV3-1 and TRBJ1-1, with D hard to call. Trimming removed 0 bases from V and 11 bases from J, with 10 bases in between. CDR3 length: 12 residues. Germline V lookup: CDR1 LGHDT, CDR2 YNNKEL (reference sequence). As DNA, the CDR3 is TGTGCCAGCAGCCAAGAGGGTAGGGAGGCTTTCTTT. It yields the protein CASSQEGREAFF.

The chain joins TRBV27 to TRBJ2-1; either TRBD1 or TRBD2 may fit D (5 bases each). Germline V gene data show CDR1 as MNHEY and CDR2 as SMNVEV (reference sequence). Trimming pared 5 bases from V and 8 bases from J, leaving 13 bases between. The CDR3 runs 13 residues. The DNA for the CDR3 is TGTGCCAGCAGTCGACTGGGGCGGGATGAGCAGTTCTTC. It is translated as CASSRLGRDEQFF.

CDR3 sequence reads: CASNTGGTGEGFYGYTF. DNA for the CDR3: TGTGCCAGCAACACGGGGGGGACAGGGGAAGGGTTCTATGGCTACACCTTC. The chain recombines TRBV6-1 with TRBJ1-2; 10 bases line up with TRBD1. CDR3 length: 17 amino acids. Germline CDR1 MNHNS, CDR2 SASEGT. The junction had 15 bases not matched to a gene; V was cut back by 7 bases and J by 4 bases.

This chain joins TRBV11-2 and TRBJ1-1; D is uncertain. The V gene lost 5 bases and the J gene lost 1 base, with 11 bases spanning the gap. The CDR3 is 14 residues long. Germline CDR1 is SGHAT and CDR2 is FQNNGV. CDR3 in amino acids: CASSIAKTNTEAFF. In nucleotides, the CDR3 is TGTGCCAGCAGCATCGCCAAAACGAACACTGAAGCTTTCTTT.

This clonotype was seen many times. V usage is TRBV7-8 and J usage is TRBJ2-4; 9 nucleotides match TRBD1. Germline V gene data show CDR1 as SGHVS and CDR2 as FQNEAQ. The CDR3 totals 19 residues. Trimming removed 4 bases from V and 0 bases from J; junction bases left unmatched: 13. CDR3 residues: CASSSGTGPSMTAKNIQYF. For the CDR3, the DNA is TGTGCCAGCAGCTCTGGGACAGGGCCATCGATGACAGCCAAAAACATTCAGTACTTC.

The chain uses TRBV12-3 or TRBV12-4 and TRBJ1-5, with D possibly being TRBD1 (5 bases). V was shortened by 7 bases and J by 7 bases, with 11 bases between the two germline ends. The CDR3 consists of 12 residues. In DNA, the CDR3 is TGTGCCAGCACCCGGGGGGGGCAGCCCCAGCATTTT. This codes for CASTRGGQPQHF.

This clonotype showed up just a few times. The chain joins TRBV5-1 to TRBJ2-5; tentatively, D is TRBD1 (5 bases). Germline V gives CDR1 SGHRS, CDR2 YFSETQ. The CDR3 sequence is 18 residues long. Trimming took off 2 bases at V and 5 bases at J, with 25 bases between the two ends. This CDR3 is CASSLRAGSTSVAETQYF. The CDR3 DNA sequence: TGCGCCAGCAGCTTAAGGGCAGGGTCCACATCGGTCGCGGAGACCCAGTACTTC.

There are many counts of this clonotype. V and J are TRBV5-1 and TRBJ1-1, with D unclear. CDR1 SGHRS and CDR2 YFSETQ come from the germline V gene. The CDR3 contains 15 residues. Trimming took 0 bases from V and 1 from J, leaving 10 bases between them. CDR3 sequence reads: CASSLVGDRNTEAFF. As DNA, the CDR3 is TGCGCCAGCAGCTTGGTTGGAGACCGGAACACTGAAGCTTTCTTT. Drawing the rest from reference TRBV5-1 and TRBJ1-1, the complete variable domain is KAGVTQTPRYLIKTRGQQVTLSCSPISGHRSVSWYQQTPGQGLQFLFEYFSETQRNKGNFPGRFSGRQFSNSRSEMNVSTLELGDSALYLCASSLVGDRNTEAFFGQGTRLTVV.

The V call is TRBV28, the J call TRBJ2-3, with D possibly TRBD1 on 5 matching bases. Germline assignment: CDR1 MDHEN and CDR2 SYDVKM. Trimming removed 8 bases from V and 2 bases from J, with 14 bases in between. CDR3 size: 14 residues. CDR3 in DNA: TGTGCCAGCCGTGGGGCCTCCAACACAGATACGCAGTATTTT. This sequence encodes CASRGASNTDTQYF.

J is TRBJ2-7 and V is TRBV24-1; D is possibly TRBD1 or TRBD2 (6 bases each). The germline V gene has CDR1 KGHDR and CDR2 SFDVKD. CDR3 size: 15 residues. The V and J ends lost 4 bases and 2 bases respectively, with 14 bases between them. For the CDR3, the DNA is TGTGCCACCAGTGACGGGGGCAGGGTAACCTACGAGCAGTACGTC. Its translation: CATSDGGRVTYEQYV.

This rearrangement joins TRBV9 to TRBJ2-2, with D tentatively TRBD1 or TRBD2 (5 bases each). Per germline, CDR1 SGDLS and CDR2 YYNGEE. The CDR3 covers 16 residues. The V gene lost 0 bases and the J gene lost 2 bases, with 11 bases spanning the gap. CDR3 sequence (DNA): TGTGCCAGCAGCGTAGGGGGGAGCCTAAACACCGGGGAGCTGTTTTTT. It encodes CASSVGGSLNTGELFF. The complete variable domain, with remaining parts taken from reference TRBV9 and TRBJ2-2, reads DSGVTQTPKHLITATGQRVTLRCSPRSGDLSVYWYQQSLDQGLQFLIQYYNGEERAKGNILERFSAQQFPDLHSELNLSSLELGDSALYFCASSVGGSLNTGELFFGEGSRLTVL.

The V gene is TRBV5-1, the J gene TRBJ2-4, with 13 bases aligning to TRBD2. Germline V gene data show CDR1 as SGHRS and CDR2 as YFSETQ. CDR3 length: 20 amino acids. V lost 0 bases to trimming and J lost 0 bases; unmatched junction nucleotides: 9. The CDR3 DNA reads as TGCGCCAGCAGCTTGGACGTCTTGGGACTAGCGGGGATAGCCAAAAACATTCAGTACTTC. Translation: CASSLDVLGLAGIAKNIQYF.

The V gene is TRBV10-3, the J gene TRBJ2-7, with 8 bases identical to TRBD2. Germline trimming cut 1 base from V and 2 bases from J; bases unmatched to any gene: 7. The CDR3 is 16 amino acids. Per germline, CDR1 ENHRY and CDR2 SYGVKD. The CDR3 here is CAISEFSGISPYEQYV. The CDR3 nucleotides read TGTGCCATCAGTGAGTTTAGCGGGATCTCGCCCTACGAGCAGTACGTC.

In nucleotides, the CDR3 is TGCGCCAGCAGCTTGATGCCCGGAGGAAGCTCCTACAATGAGCAGTTCTTC. Translation: CASSLMPGGSSYNEQFF. The chain combines TRBV5-1 with TRBJ2-1, with TRBD2 as a possible D gene (5 bases). The CDR3 extends over 17 amino acids. Germline lookup yields CDR1 SGHRS and CDR2 YFSETQ. V shed 1 base and J shed 0 bases, with 14 bases lying between them.

This sequence joins TRBV25-1 and TRBJ2-1; no clear D gene. V lost 4 bases to trimming and J lost 7 bases, with 5 bases between them. The CDR3 is 11 residues long. Per the germline V gene, CDR1 is MGHDK and CDR2 is SYGVNS. The CDR3 DNA reads TGTGCCAGCAGTGCATGGAATGAGCAGTTCTTC. Translating it yields CASSAWNEQFF.

At least ten counts were recorded for this clonotype. This chain links TRBV5-1 with TRBJ1-1, with D unclear. The ends were cut back, 0 bases at V and 0 bases at J, with 9 bases in the middle. Germline V lookup: CDR1 SGHRS, CDR2 YFSETQ. The CDR3 sequence is 15 residues long. The CDR3: CASSLAGTMNTEAFF. CDR3 sequence (DNA): TGCGCCAGCAGCTTGGCGGGAACCATGAACACTGAAGCTTTCTTT.

This clonotype was detected many times. Here the CDR3 reads CASSLAGSSYNEQFF. The CDR3 DNA sequence: TGCGCCAGCAGCCTTGCCGGTAGCTCCTACAATGAGCAGTTCTTC. The chain recombines TRBV5-1 with TRBJ2-1; D gene unclear. Germline CDR1 SGHRS, CDR2 YFSETQ. The germline V and J ends were trimmed by 4 bases and 0 bases, with 11 bases remaining between them. The CDR3 runs 15 residues.

V usage is TRBV5-1 and J usage is TRBJ2-3; tentative D call: TRBD1 (6 bases). Deletions cut 5 bases from V and 2 bases from J, with 12 bases between. CDR1 SGHRS and CDR2 YFSETQ come from the germline V gene. This CDR3 is built from 14 residues. The CDR3 region has the DNA TGCGCCAGCAGGCGGGCAGGGGTCACAGATACGCAGTATTTT. Amino acids: CASRRAGVTDTQYF.

This clonotype occurred a few times. CDR3 coding DNA: TGTGCCAGCAGCCCGACAGGGGAGAGGCTCCAAGAGACCCAGTACTTC. It codes for CASSPTGERLQETQYF. The rearrangement uses TRBV7-9 and TRBJ2-5; 8 bases map to TRBD1. Trimming cost V 5 bases and J 1 base; bases outside gene matches: 9. The CDR3 sequence is 16 residues long. Germline V CDR1 and CDR2: SEHNR, FQNEAQ (reference sequence).

This clonotype was counted many times. This chain links TRBV20-1 with TRBJ1-1; D remains unclear. Germline assignment: CDR1 DFQATT and CDR2 SNEGSKA (reference sequence). The CDR3 has 11 residues. V lost 4 bases to trimming and J lost 8 bases, with 11 bases between them. CDR3 sequence reads: CSATRSGEAFF. The CDR3, as DNA: TGCAGTGCTACGCGTTCAGGAGAAGCTTTCTTT.

This clonotype was observed a few times. The genes are TRBV5-5 and TRBJ2-7; 7 bases are shared with TRBD1. V shed 0 bases and J 2 bases; nucleotides not matched to a gene: 8. The CDR3 is 16 amino acids. The germline V gene has CDR1 SGHKS and CDR2 YYEKEE (reference sequence). The chain's CDR3 is CASSLAVGDRAYEQYV. CDR3 nucleotides: TGTGCCAGCAGCTTGGCCGTAGGGGACAGAGCCTACGAGCAGTACGTC.

CDR3 residues: CAWSETGAFTEAFF. The CDR3, as DNA: TGTGCCTGGAGTGAAACGGGGGCTTTCACTGAAGCTTTCTTT. The gene calls are TRBV30 and TRBJ1-1, with D tentatively TRBD1 (6 bases). CDR1 is GTSNPN and CDR2 is SVGIG in the germline V gene (reference sequence). The CDR3 is made up of 14 amino acids. Trimming removed 1 base from V and 4 bases from J, with 13 bases in between. Variable domain in full (rest from reference TRBV30 and TRBJ1-1): SQTIHQWPATLVQPVGSPLSLECTVEGTSNPNLYWYRQAAGRGLQLLFYSVGIGQISSEVPQNLSASRPQDRQFILSSKKLLLSDSGFYLCAWSETGAFTEAFFGQGTRLTVV.